This TCR beta chain was documented in a study of identical twins (dated by TCRdb to about 2016). Concerning the study at large: TCR alpha and beta repertoires from monozygotic twins, unrelated adults of various ages and cord blood were deep-sequenced to test whether fetal clonotypes persist. To rule out contamination, replicate twin experiments were performed at different times with different library preparation protocols.

Measured from the cysteine to the phenylalanine, the CDR3 is 13 residues long. CDR3 DNA is the only sequence kept; it has 39 bases, read in frame from the first base. Trimming takes 1 base from V and 8 bases from J, and the germline ends sit 9 bases apart. The germline V gene yields SGHNT for CDR1 and YENEEA for CDR2. A note on this clonotype: Its antigen target is currently unknown. No qualities accompany the bases; no much larger clone lies one base away.

Study-wide conclusions, independent of this receptor: Because the same donors could not be followed over many years, the conclusions depended on cross-sectional statistical analysis. Invariant T cells such as MAIT and iNKT could partly confound zero-insertion analyses, although diverse VJ usage argued against such confounding for most clonotypes. Excess twin sharing in beta out-of-frame sequences was weaker because fewer shared sequences lowered the signal-to-noise ratio. Fewer insertions were carried by abundant cord blood beta clonotypes; a weaker similar trend was observed in young adult naive repertoires, while no such trend was observed in memory repertoires. In monozygotic twins, out-of-frame TCR alpha sharing was systematically underestimated by recombination models, although the models agreed with sharing between unrelated individuals. Out-of-frame TCR alpha sequences shared between twins showed an excess of low generation-probability sequences compared with coincidental sharing between unrelated individuals.

The library was built by means of 5' RACE. These reads were obtained on an Illumina HiSeq 2000. Template switching added a universal primer binding site, and the final cDNA carried a unique molecular identifier that allowed TCR cDNA molecules to be counted accurately. First-strand cDNA for TCR alpha and beta chains was synthesized from specific primers in the conserved constant-segment region. Each cDNA library was double barcoded, with a SMART-Mk sample barcode plus Illumina barcodes, to control for contamination. TruSeq adapter sequences and Illumina sample barcodes were added in two successive PCR steps. TCR alpha and beta cDNA libraries were sequenced on the Illumina HiSeq platform with custom primers. As for the original processing: Raw reads were processed with MiGEC to extract unique molecular identifiers, and MiXCR was used to determine CDR3 positions. Recombination models were inferred per individual with the repgenHMM and IGoR tools using an EM algorithm. Shared clonotype analysis was performed with the tcR package in R, normalizing sharing by the product of cloneset sizes. To study raw recombination without the effects of thymic and clonal selection, out-of-frame nonproductive sequences were analyzed. TCRdb applied fastp at Q25 and MiXCR to the public reads, then kept only in-frame beta chains. Identical CDR3 protein sequences are pooled into one entry, listed with their most common genes and DNA. TCRdb, rather than the study authors, made the V and J calls. The table for this sample lists fewer than 550,000 distinct CDR3 sequences; approximately 14% of them were counted only once. More than 0.4% of the sample belongs to the ten largest clones.

Only healthy Caucasian donors were included. Three pairs of female monozygotic twins, all aged 18 to 29 years, were included in the twin cohort. CD4+ and CD8+ T cell populations were isolated with positive isolation kits from Invitrogen. These data are also associated with another study on yellow fever vaccine responses in identical twins. The second publication reports: According to the authors, in identical twins the way T cells responded to vaccination appeared partly convergent and partly personalized. In the study, vaccine-responding T cell clones were precisely tracked in identical twins.

The receptor was derived from a woman between 18 and 29 years old in good health. The rearranged segments are TRBV11-3 and TRBJ2-1; no D gene is confidently identified. The sequenced material came from CD4+ T cells sorted from blood. The nucleotide sequence reads TGTGCCAGCAGCTTAGGAGGTGAGGATGAGCAGTTCTTC. Translated, this gives CASSLGGEDEQFF.